The clone carrying this TCR beta chain counts as medium-sized (0.01 to 0.1%). The data stem from a study of blood T cell repertoires in COVID-19. Overall study context: Some COVID-19 samples were acute and others convalescent; all came from the United States, Italy and Spain. The cDNA or gDNA used as material had been derived from T cells, B-cell-depleted T cells, or PBMCs.

In the authors' methods: The authors estimated nucleated cell counts from reference gene primer amplification. Data came from immunoSEQ multiplex PCR; TCRdb stores just in-frame clones and leaves some out. V and J calls and clone size follow that table, whereas D and trimming were derived from the DNA. This repertoire shows approximately 100,000 clones, roughly 82% found once; its top ten account for around 4.8%. V gave up 9 bases and J gave up 3 bases, with 11 bases separating them. The length of the CDR3 is 13 residues. Germline V gene data show CDR1 as MRHNA and CDR2 as SNTAGT. This receptor was obtained from a man between 60 and 70 years old with acute or convalescent COVID-19. V gene TRBV6-4 combines with J gene TRBJ1-4; D possibly corresponds to TRBD1 (5 bases). Input material: peripheral blood. The CDR3 is CASSREANEKLFF. CDR3 nucleotide sequence: TGTGCCAGTTCCAGGGAGGCTAATGAAAAACTGTTTTTT.